The source of this T cell receptor (beta chain) is a study of spatial heterogeneity in lung cancer. V shed 0 bases and J shed 1 base, with 9 bases lying between them. CDR3 length: 15 residues. This clonotype was seen ten or more times. The antigen remains undetermined. TCRdb analysed the 5' RACE reads with MiXCR anew, one entry per CDR3 protein. The repertoire holds approximately 13,000 distinct CDR3 sequences, roughly 5.4% seen once, with 35% to 40% in the top ten. Time point here: sample taken at primary tumor resection. Unsorted samples of tumor, nontumor lung or frozen PBMC had their whole RNA sequenced. Notes on the study in general: In tumors, expanded intratumoral alpha and beta TCR counts tracked mutation counts. Coverage of tumor T cells, by estimate, reached about 7.6% for alpha chains and approximately 13% for beta chains.

The rearrangement uses TRBV12-3 or TRBV12-4 and TRBJ1-1; D is ambiguous. Specimen: lung tumor tissue, collected at surgery. This receptor was obtained from a male donor with early-stage non-small cell lung cancer. In DNA, the CDR3 is TGTGCCAGCAGTTTAGCGGACTCGGGGAACACTGAAGCTTTCTTT. Translating gives CASSLADSGNTEAFF.